Sequencing of this TCR beta chain was carried out in a study of T-cell memory formation after mild COVID-19. A few counts support this clonotype. Employing constant-segment primers, 5'RACE generated TCR alpha and TCR beta cDNA libraries bearing sample barcodes and UMIs. TCRdb reprocessed the 5' RACE reads via MiXCR and lists one record per CDR3 protein. The table lists over 55,000 distinct CDR3 sequences, 8% to 9.5% of them singletons. The CDR3 extends over 15 amino acids. Germline V lookup: CDR1 SGHTA, CDR2 FQGNSA. V was clipped by 2 bases and J by 6 bases, with 11 bases between them. Input material: PBMCs or a T cell subset sorted from them (not recorded which). The J gene is TRBJ2-6, the V gene TRBV7-2; D may match TRBD1 or TRBD2 (6 bases each). The receptor's source is a man aged 18 to 29 who had mild COVID-19 (a few samples of this study predate the infection). Cell type and time point are not known. The CDR3 sequence is CASSLYGGEANVLTF. The CDR3 DNA reads as TGTGCCAGCAGCTTATACGGGGGCGAGGCCAACGTCCTGACTTTC.